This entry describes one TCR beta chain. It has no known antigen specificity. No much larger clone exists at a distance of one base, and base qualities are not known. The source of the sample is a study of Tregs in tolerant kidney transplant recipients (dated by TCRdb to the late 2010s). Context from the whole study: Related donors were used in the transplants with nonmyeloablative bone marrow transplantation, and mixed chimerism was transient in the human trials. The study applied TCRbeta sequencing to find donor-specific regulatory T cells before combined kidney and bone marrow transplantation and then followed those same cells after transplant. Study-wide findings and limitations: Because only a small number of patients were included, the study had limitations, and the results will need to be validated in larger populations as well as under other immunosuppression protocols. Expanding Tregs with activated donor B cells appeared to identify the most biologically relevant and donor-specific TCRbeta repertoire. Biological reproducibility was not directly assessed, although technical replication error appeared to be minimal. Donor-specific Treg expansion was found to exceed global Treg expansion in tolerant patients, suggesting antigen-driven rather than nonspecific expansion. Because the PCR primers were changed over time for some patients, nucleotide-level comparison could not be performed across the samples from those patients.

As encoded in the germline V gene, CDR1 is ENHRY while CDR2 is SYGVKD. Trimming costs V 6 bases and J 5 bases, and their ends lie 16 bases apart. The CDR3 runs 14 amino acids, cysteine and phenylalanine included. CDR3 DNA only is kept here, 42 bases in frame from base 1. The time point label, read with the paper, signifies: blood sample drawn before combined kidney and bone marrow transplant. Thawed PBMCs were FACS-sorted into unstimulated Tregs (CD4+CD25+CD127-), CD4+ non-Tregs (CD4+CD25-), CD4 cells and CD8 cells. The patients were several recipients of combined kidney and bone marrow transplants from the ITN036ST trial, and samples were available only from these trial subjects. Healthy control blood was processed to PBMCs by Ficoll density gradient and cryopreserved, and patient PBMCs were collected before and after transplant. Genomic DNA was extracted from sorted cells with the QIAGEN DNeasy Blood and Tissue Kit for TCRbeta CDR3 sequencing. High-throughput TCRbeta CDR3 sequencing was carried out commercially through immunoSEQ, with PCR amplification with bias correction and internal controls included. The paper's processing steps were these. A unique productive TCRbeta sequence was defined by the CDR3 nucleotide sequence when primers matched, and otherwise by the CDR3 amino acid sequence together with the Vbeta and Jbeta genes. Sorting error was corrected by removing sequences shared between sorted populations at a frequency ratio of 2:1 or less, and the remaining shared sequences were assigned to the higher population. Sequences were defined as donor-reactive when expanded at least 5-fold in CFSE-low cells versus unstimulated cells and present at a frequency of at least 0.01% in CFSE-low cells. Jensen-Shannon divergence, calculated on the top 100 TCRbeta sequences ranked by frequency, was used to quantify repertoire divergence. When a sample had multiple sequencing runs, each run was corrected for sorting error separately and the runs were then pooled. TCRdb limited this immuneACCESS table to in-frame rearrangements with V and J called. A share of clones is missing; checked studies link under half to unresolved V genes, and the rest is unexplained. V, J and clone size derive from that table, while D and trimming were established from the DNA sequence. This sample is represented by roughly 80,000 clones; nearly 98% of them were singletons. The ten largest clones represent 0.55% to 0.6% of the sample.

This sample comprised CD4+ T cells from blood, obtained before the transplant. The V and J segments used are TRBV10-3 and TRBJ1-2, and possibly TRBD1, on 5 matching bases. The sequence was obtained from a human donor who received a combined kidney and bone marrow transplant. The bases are TGTGCCATCAGAGCACAGGCCGAGCTATATGGCTACACCTTC. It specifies CAIRAQAELYGYTF.